This T cell receptor (beta chain) came from a study of cytotoxic CD8 clonotypes in ibrutinib-treated CLL. Across the study: Response samples were taken after a median of approximately 11 months on treatment, range 6 to 36.

A 1 in 200,000 to 1 in 1 million T cell depth was the sequencing target. Method: immunoSEQ multiplex PCR; TCRdb's copy keeps in-frame clones and lacks some. The table includes some 84,000 clones, around 84% detected once. Trimming removed 5 bases from V and 5 bases from J, with 16 bases in between. Looked up from germline, CDR1 is MNHEY and CDR2 is SVGAGI. The CDR3 totals 14 residues. Overall study results and limits: Whereas clonality rose at ibrutinib response, it declined toward baseline at progression.

As concerns this clone: Its antigen is undetermined.

The sample consisted of PBMCs, taken before ibrutinib treatment. The TCR comes from a human donor with chronic lymphocytic leukemia. This chain connects TRBV6-5 to TRBJ2-7; D may be TRBD1 or TRBD2 (5 bases each). The CDR3 reads CASSRRGRSDEQYF. In DNA form, the CDR3 reads TGTGCCAGCAGTCGCCGGGGCCGATCGGACGAGCAGTACTTC.